This TCR beta chain was profiled in a study of T cell repertoires and HLA-DP antigens. Study overall: One stimulator alloantigen differed from self by one groove amino acid; the other by ten.

Sequenced by immunoSEQ multiplex PCR; TCRdb stores in-frame clones only, minus some. This table has about 89,000 clones, roughly 86% appearing once. With respect to this clone: The antigen is not known.

Per the germline V gene, CDR1 is MRHNA and CDR2 is SNTAGT. This CDR3 has 14 residues. The trim removed 10 bases at V and 4 bases at J, leaving 10 bases unmatched. The chain links TRBV6-4 to TRBJ2-7, with 10 bases matching TRBD2. This receptor was obtained from a man over 45 in good health and CMV-seronegative. The sequenced material came from CD4+ T cells from PBMCs. The CDR3, as DNA: TGTGCCACCCATGGGTCTAGCGGGAGTTACGAGCAGTACTTC. Protein sequence: CATHGSSGSYEQYF.